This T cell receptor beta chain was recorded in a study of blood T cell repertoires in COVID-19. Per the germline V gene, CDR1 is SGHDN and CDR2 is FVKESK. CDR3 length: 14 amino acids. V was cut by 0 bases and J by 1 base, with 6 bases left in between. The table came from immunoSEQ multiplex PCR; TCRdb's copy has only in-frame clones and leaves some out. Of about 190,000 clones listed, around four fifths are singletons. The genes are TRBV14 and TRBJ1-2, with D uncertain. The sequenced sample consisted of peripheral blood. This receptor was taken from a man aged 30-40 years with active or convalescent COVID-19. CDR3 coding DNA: TGTGCCAGCAGCCAAGAAAGCCTTAACTATGGCTACACCTTC. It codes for CASSQESLNYGYTF.